A selection of T cell receptor beta chains follows, all from one sample in a study of CD8+ T cells in alopecia areata. Clones were sequenced by immunoSEQ multiplex PCR, and TCRdb holds only the in-frame ones, with some missing. The top ten clones hold 20% to 30% of a sample with 61,000 or so clones, 90% to 97% of them seen once. The specimen was CD8+ T cells sorted from blood, collected at week 0. Source of these receptors: a human donor with alopecia areata. CDR3s include the opening cysteine and the closing phenylalanine or tryptophan. The order of the fields is CDR3 length, D gene, V gene, J gene, clone size, CDR3 protein, CDR3 DNA. D genes are given only for firm matches. Size is omitted from some rows. Given values are once, few, many or a class for expanded clones.

len: 14; d_gene: .; v_gene: TRBV29-1; j_gene: TRBJ2-3; abundance: .; CDR3aa: CSVESSGSTDTQYF; CDR3nt: TGCAGCGTTGAGAGTAGCGGCTCCACAGATACGCAGTATTTT
len: 12; d_gene: .; v_gene: TRBV9; j_gene: TRBJ1-2; abundance: .; CDR3aa: CASSVWGIDYTF; CDR3nt: TGTGCCAGCAGCGTATGGGGTATAGACTACACCTTC
len: 16; d_gene: .; v_gene: TRBV4-3; j_gene: TRBJ2-2; abundance: .; CDR3aa: CASSQVTDPNTGELFF; CDR3nt: TGCGCCAGCAGCCAAGTGACAGATCCGAACACCGGGGAGCTGTTTTTT
len: 15; d_gene: .; v_gene: TRBV27; j_gene: TRBJ2-3; abundance: .; CDR3aa: CASRKSSAHSDTQYF; CDR3nt: TGTGCCAGCAGAAAATCTAGCGCTCATTCAGATACGCAGTATTTT
len: 16; d_gene: TRBD1; v_gene: TRBV4-1; j_gene: TRBJ1-1; abundance: .; CDR3aa: CASSPGQGALGTEAFF; CDR3nt: TGCGCCAGCAGCCCAGGACAGGGGGCCCTGGGCACTGAAGCTTTCTTT
len: 13; d_gene: .; v_gene: TRBV27; j_gene: TRBJ1-2; abundance: .; CDR3aa: CASSLSRQSGYTF; CDR3nt: TGTGCCAGCAGTTTATCTCGACAGTCTGGCTACACCTTC
len: 13; d_gene: .; v_gene: TRBV6-5; j_gene: TRBJ2-7; abundance: .; CDR3aa: CASSVAATGEQYF; CDR3nt: TGTGCCAGCAGTGTCGCAGCCACGGGCGAGCAGTACTTC
len: 12; d_gene: .; v_gene: TRBV9; j_gene: TRBJ1-3; abundance: once; CDR3aa: CASSPSGNTIYF; CDR3nt: TGTGCCAGCAGCCCTTCCGGAAACACCATATATTTT
len: 15; d_gene: TRBD1; v_gene: TRBV5-1; j_gene: TRBJ2-2; abundance: .; CDR3aa: CASSSGTGFTGELFF; CDR3nt: TGCGCCAGCAGCTCCGGGACAGGGTTTACCGGGGAGCTGTTTTTT
len: 13; d_gene: .; v_gene: TRBV4-3; j_gene: TRBJ2-1; abundance: .; CDR3aa: CASSQGLYNEQFF; CDR3nt: TGCGCCAGCAGCCAAGGACTGTACAATGAGCAGTTCTTC
len: 14; d_gene: TRBD1; v_gene: TRBV7-8; j_gene: TRBJ2-1; abundance: few; CDR3aa: CASSSGGEYNEQFF; CDR3nt: TGTGCCAGCAGCTCAGGGGGCGAATACAATGAGCAGTTCTTC
len: 14; d_gene: .; v_gene: TRBV25-1; j_gene: TRBJ2-3; abundance: .; CDR3aa: CASSDGPSTDTQYF; CDR3nt: TGTGCCAGCAGTGATGGTCCGAGCACAGATACGCAGTATTTT
len: 15; d_gene: TRBD2; v_gene: TRBV5-1; j_gene: TRBJ2-7; abundance: .; CDR3aa: CASSLEVAGDYEQYF; CDR3nt: TGCGCCAGCAGCTTGGAGGTAGCGGGGGATTACGAGCAGTACTTC
len: 14; d_gene: .; v_gene: TRBV4-1; j_gene: TRBJ1-5; abundance: .; CDR3aa: CASSLGEGNQPQHF; CDR3nt: TGCGCCAGCAGCCTCGGAGAGGGGAATCAGCCCCAGCATTTT
len: 13; d_gene: .; v_gene: TRBV11-2; j_gene: TRBJ1-1; abundance: .; CDR3aa: CASSFRPDTEAFF; CDR3nt: TGTGCCAGCAGCTTTCGTCCGGACACTGAAGCTTTCTTT
len: 17; d_gene: .; v_gene: TRBV12-5; j_gene: TRBJ1-1; abundance: .; CDR3aa: CASGLRDGPEKTTEAFF; CDR3nt: TGTGCTAGTGGTTTGCGGGACGGACCGGAAAAGACGACTGAAGCTTTCTTT
len: 12; d_gene: .; v_gene: TRBV10-3; j_gene: TRBJ2-1; abundance: .; CDR3aa: CAIRDPYNEQFF; CDR3nt: TGTGCCATCAGGGATCCTTACAATGAGCAGTTCTTC
len: 12; d_gene: .; v_gene: TRBV5-4; j_gene: TRBJ2-7; abundance: .; CDR3aa: CASSQESYEQYF; CDR3nt: TGTGCCAGCAGCCAGGAATCCTACGAGCAGTACTTC
len: 15; d_gene: .; v_gene: TRBV27; j_gene: TRBJ2-3; abundance: .; CDR3aa: CASSPGTLGTDTQYF; CDR3nt: TGTGCCAGCAGTCCCGGGACACTTGGGACAGATACGCAGTATTTT
len: 13; d_gene: .; v_gene: TRBV6-5; j_gene: TRBJ1-2; abundance: .; CDR3aa: CASSYSSTYGYTF; CDR3nt: TGTGCCAGCAGTTACTCGAGCACCTATGGCTACACCTTC
len: 14; d_gene: TRBD1; v_gene: TRBV5-4; j_gene: TRBJ2-7; abundance: .; CDR3aa: CASSLGDSPYEQYF; CDR3nt: TGTGCCAGCAGCTTGGGGGACAGCCCCTACGAGCAGTACTTC
len: 16; d_gene: TRBD2; v_gene: TRBV25-1; j_gene: TRBJ2-1; abundance: .; CDR3aa: CASSPRLAGGLYEQFF; CDR3nt: TGTGCCAGCAGTCCCAGACTAGCGGGGGGATTATATGAGCAGTTCTTC
len: 15; d_gene: .; v_gene: TRBV4-2; j_gene: TRBJ1-5; abundance: .; CDR3aa: CASSQAQGSIQPQHF; CDR3nt: TGTGCCAGCAGCCAAGCCCAAGGCAGCATTCAGCCCCAGCATTTT